This T cell receptor (beta chain) was recorded in a study of long-term antiretroviral therapy in people with HIV. Assay version v3.0 of immunoSEQ was used, and it was run at survey level. For each individual sample, sequencing targeted about 40,000-55,000 T-cell genomes. Clones were read by immunoSEQ multiplex PCR, and TCRdb kept only the in-frame ones, dropping some. In the table there are about 50,000 clones, about 81% of which are singletons. Concerning this clone: Its cognate antigen is unknown.

Germline CDR1 and CDR2: MNHEY and SVGAGI. J was trimmed by 3 bases and V by 0 bases; bases with no gene match: 3. The CDR3 sequence is 16 residues long. Whole-study results and caveats: The study collected no data on ART adherence, viral resistance or therapy changes. Relative to transplant donor controls, diversity remained lower despite increasing after ART.

The chain recombines TRBV6-5 with TRBJ2-5, with TRBD1 identical over 11 bases. The clonotype originates from a woman between 18 and 29 years old with HIV. The input for sequencing was unsorted PBMCs, taken 0.8 years after starting antiretroviral therapy. The CDR3 coding sequence is TGTGCCAGCAGTTACTCGGGGACAGGGGGGGAAGAGACCCAGTACTTC. This gives the protein CASSYSGTGGEETQYF.